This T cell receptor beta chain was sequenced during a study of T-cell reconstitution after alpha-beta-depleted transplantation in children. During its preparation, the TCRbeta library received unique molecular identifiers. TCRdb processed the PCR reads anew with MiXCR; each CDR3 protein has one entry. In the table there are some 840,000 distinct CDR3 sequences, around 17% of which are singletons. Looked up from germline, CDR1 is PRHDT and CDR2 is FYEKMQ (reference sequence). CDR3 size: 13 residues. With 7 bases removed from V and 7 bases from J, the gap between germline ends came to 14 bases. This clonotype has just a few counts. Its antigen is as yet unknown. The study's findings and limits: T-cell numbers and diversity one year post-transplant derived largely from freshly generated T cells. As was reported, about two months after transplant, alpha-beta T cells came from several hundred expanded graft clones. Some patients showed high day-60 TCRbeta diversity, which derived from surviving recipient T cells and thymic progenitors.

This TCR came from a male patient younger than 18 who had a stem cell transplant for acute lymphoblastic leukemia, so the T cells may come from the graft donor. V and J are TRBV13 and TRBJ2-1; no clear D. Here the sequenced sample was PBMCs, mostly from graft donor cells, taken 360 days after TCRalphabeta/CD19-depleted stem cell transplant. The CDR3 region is CASISPTLNEQFF. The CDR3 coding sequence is TGTGCCAGCATCTCCCCGACCCTGAATGAGCAGTTCTTC.